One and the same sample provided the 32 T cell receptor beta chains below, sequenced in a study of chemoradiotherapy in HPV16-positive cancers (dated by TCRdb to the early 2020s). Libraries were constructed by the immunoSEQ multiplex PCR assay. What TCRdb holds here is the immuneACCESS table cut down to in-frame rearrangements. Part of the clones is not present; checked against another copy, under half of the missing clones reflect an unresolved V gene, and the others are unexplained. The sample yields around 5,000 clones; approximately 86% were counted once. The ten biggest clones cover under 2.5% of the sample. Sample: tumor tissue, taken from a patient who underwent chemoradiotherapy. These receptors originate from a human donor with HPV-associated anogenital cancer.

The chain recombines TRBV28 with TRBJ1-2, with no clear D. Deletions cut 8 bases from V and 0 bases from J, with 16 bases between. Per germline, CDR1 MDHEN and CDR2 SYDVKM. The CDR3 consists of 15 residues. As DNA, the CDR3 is TGTGCCAGCCAAGCTGGTGGACGTCCTAACTATGGCTACACCTTC. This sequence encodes CASQAGGRPNYGYTF.

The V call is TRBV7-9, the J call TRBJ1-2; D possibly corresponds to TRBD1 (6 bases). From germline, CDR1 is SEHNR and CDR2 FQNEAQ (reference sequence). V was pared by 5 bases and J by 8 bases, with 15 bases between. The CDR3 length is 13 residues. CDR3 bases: TGTGCCAGCAGCCAAGAAGACAGGACCGGCTACACCTTC. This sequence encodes CASSQEDRTGYTF.

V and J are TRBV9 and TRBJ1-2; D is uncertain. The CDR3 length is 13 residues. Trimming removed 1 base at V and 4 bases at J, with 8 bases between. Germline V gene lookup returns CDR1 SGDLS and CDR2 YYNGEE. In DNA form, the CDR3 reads TGTGCCAGCAGCGTAACGAACAGCTATGGCTACACCTTC. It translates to CASSVTNSYGYTF.

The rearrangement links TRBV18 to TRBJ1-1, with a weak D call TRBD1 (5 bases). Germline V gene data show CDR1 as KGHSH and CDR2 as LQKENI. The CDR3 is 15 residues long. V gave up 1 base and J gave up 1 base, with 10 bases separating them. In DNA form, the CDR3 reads TGTGCCAGCTCACCACGCTGGGACCCGAACACTGAAGCTTTCTTT. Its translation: CASSPRWDPNTEAFF.

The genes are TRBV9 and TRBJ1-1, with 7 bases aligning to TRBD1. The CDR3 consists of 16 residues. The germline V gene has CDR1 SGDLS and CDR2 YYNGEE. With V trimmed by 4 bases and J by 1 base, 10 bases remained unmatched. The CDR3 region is CASSPPGGTENTEAFF. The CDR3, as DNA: TGTGCCAGCAGCCCCCCCGGGGGGACAGAGAACACTGAAGCTTTCTTT.

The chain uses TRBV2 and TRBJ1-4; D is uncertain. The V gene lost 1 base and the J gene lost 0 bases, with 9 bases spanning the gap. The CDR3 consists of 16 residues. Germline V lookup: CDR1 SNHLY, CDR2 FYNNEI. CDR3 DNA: TGTGCCAGCAGTGAAGTCGTGGTCGCAACTAATGAAAAACTGTTTTTT. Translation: CASSEVVVATNEKLFF.

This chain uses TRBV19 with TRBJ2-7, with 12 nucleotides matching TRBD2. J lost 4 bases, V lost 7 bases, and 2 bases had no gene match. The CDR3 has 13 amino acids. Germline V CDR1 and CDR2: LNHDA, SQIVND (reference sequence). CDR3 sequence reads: CASKGTSGYEQYF. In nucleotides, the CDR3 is TGTGCCAGTAAGGGGACTAGCGGGTACGAGCAGTACTTC.

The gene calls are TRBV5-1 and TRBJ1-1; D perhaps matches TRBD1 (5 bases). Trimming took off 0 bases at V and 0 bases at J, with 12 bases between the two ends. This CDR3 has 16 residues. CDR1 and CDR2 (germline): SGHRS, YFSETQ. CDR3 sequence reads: CASSLDWGRMNTEAFF. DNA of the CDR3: TGCGCCAGCAGCTTGGACTGGGGGAGGATGAACACTGAAGCTTTCTTT. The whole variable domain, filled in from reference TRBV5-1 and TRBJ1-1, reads KAGVTQTPRYLIKTRGQQVTLSCSPISGHRSVSWYQQTPGQGLQFLFEYFSETQRNKGNFPGRFSGRQFSNSRSEMNVSTLELGDSALYLCASSLDWGRMNTEAFFGQGTRLTVV.

CDR3 bases: TGTGCCAGCAGTCCGCGACAGGGATCATTTGGCTACACCTTC. Translation gives CASSPRQGSFGYTF. This chain connects TRBV6-5 to TRBJ1-2; the match to TRBD1 covers 7 bases. Germline V lookup: CDR1 MNHEY, CDR2 SVGAGI. V trimming: 5 bases; J trimming: 7 bases; junction bases outside the gene matches: 10. The CDR3 sequence is 14 residues long.

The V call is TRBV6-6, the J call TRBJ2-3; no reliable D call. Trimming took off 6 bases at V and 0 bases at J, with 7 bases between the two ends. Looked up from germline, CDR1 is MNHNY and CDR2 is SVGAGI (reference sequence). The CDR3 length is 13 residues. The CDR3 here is CASRPTSTDTQYF. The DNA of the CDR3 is TGTGCCAGCAGACCCACTAGCACAGATACGCAGTATTTT.

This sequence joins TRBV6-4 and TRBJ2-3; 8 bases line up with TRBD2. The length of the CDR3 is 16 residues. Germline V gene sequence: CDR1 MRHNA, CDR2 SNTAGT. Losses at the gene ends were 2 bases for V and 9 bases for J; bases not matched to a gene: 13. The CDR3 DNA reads TGTGCCAGCAGTGACCCGGCTAGCGGGTCGTCGGGGACGCAGTATTTT. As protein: CASSDPASGSSGTQYF.

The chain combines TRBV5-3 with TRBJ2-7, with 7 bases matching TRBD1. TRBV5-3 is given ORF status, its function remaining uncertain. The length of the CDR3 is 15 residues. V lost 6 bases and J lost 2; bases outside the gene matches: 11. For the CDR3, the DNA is TGTGCCAGAAACCCCAAGACAGGGATTCCCTACGAGCAGTACTTC. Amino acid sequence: CARNPKTGIPYEQYF.

CDR3 in amino acids: CASSQDSRERDTQYF. CDR3 DNA sequence: TGCGCCAGCAGCCAAGATTCGCGGGAGAGGGATACGCAGTATTTT. The V and J genes are TRBV4-3 and TRBJ2-3, with 7 bases fitting TRBD2. Germline V CDR1 and CDR2: LGHNA, YSLEER. Trimming at V came to 0 bases and at J to 6 bases, leaving 6 bases not matched to a gene. This CDR3 has 15 residues.

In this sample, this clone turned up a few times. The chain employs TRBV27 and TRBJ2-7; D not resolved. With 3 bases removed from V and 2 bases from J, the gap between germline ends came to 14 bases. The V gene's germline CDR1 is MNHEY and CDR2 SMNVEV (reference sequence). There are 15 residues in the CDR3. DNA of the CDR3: TGTGCCAGCAGTTTGTCTCCTGGGGAAACCTACGAGCAGTACTTC. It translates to CASSLSPGETYEQYF.

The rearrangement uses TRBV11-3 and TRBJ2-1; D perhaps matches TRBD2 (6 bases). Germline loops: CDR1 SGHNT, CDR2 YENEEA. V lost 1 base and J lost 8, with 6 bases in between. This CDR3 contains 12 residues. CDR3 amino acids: CASSLGGDEQFF. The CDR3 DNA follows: TGTGCCAGCAGCTTAGGGGGGGATGAGCAGTTCTTC.

The CDR3 nucleotides are TGCGCCAGCAGCGTAGACAGGGCAAAACTGTTTTTT. It translates to CASSVDRAKLFF. V is TRBV5-1 and J is TRBJ1-4, with 7 bases matching TRBD1. The CDR3 is 12 amino acids. In germline, CDR1 is SGHRS, CDR2 YFSETQ. V shed 4 bases and J 10 bases; nucleotides not matched to a gene: 4.

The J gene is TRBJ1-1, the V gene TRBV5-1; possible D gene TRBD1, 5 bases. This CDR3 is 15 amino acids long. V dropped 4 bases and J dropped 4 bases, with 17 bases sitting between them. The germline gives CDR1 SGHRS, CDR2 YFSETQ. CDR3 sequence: CASSRALGGSTEAFF. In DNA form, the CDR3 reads TGCGCCAGCAGCAGGGCCCTCGGGGGGAGCACTGAAGCTTTCTTT.

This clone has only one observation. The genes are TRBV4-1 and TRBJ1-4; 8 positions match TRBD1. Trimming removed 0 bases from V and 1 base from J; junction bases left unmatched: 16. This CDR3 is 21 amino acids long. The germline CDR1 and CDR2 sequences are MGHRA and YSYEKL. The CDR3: CASSQEKAEGQGILTNEKLFF. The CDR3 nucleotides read TGCGCCAGCAGCCAAGAGAAGGCTGAAGGACAGGGCATTTTAACTAATGAAAAACTGTTTTTT.

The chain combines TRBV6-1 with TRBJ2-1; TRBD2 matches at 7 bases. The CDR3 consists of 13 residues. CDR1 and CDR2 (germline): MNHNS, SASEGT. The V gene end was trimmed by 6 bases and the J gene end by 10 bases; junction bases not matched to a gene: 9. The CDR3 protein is CASRARDYQEQFF. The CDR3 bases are TGTGCCAGCAGAGCCCGGGACTACCAGGAGCAGTTCTTC.

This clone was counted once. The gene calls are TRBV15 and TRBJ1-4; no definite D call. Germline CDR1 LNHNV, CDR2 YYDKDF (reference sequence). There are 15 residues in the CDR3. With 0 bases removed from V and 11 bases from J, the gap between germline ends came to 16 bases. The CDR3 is CATSREGPSKAKLFF. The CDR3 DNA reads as TGTGCCACCAGCAGAGAGGGCCCTTCAAAAGCCAAACTGTTTTTT. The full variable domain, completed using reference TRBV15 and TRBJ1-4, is DAMVIQNPRYQVTQFGKPVTLSCSQTLNHNVMYWYQQKSSQAPKLLFHYYDKDFNNEADTPDNFQSRRPNTSFCFLDIRSPGLGDTAMYLCATSREGPSKAKLFFGSGTQLSVL.

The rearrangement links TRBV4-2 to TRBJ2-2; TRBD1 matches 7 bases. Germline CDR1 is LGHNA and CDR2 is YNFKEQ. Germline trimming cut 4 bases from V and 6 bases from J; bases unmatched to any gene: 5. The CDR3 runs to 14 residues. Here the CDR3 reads CASSPNQGAGELFF. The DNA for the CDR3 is TGTGCCAGCAGCCCAAATCAGGGGGCCGGGGAGCTGTTTTTT.

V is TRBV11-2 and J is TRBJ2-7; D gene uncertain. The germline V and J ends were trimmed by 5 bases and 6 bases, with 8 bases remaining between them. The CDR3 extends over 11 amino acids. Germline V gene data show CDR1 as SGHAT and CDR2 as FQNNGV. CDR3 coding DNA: TGTGCCAGCAGCCGAGGCCTCGAGCAGTACTTC. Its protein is CASSRGLEQYF.

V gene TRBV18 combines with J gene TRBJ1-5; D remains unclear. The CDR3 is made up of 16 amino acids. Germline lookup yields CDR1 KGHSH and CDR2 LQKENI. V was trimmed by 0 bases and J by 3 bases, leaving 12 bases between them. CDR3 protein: CASSPPGGVFNQPQHF. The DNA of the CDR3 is TGTGCCAGCTCACCACCGGGTGGGGTCTTCAATCAGCCCCAGCATTTT.

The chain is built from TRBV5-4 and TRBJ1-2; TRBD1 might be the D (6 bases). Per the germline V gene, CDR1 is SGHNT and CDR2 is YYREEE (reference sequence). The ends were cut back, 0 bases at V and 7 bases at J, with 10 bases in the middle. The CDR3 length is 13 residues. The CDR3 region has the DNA TGTGCCAGCAGCTTGGAAGGGGGAACTGGCTACACCTTC. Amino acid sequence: CASSLEGGTGYTF.

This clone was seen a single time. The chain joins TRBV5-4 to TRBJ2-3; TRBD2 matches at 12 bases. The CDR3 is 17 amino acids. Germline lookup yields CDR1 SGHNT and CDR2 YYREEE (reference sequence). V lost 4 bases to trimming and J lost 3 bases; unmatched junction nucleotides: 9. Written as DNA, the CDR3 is TGTGCCAGCAGCCCAGATCTAGCGGGGGGGCGAACAGATACGCAGTATTTT. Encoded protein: CASSPDLAGGRTDTQYF.

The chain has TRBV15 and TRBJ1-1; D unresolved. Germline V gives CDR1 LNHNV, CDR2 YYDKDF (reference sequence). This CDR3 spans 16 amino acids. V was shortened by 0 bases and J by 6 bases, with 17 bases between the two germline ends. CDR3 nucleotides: TGTGCCACCAGCAGAGACCTTTACCGGGCCCAGGCTGAAGCTTTCTTT. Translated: CATSRDLYRAQAEAFF. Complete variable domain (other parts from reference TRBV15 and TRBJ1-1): DAMVIQNPRYQVTQFGKPVTLSCSQTLNHNVMYWYQQKSSQAPKLLFHYYDKDFNNEADTPDNFQSRRPNTSFCFLDIRSPGLGDTAMYLCATSRDLYRAQAEAFFGQGTRLTVV.

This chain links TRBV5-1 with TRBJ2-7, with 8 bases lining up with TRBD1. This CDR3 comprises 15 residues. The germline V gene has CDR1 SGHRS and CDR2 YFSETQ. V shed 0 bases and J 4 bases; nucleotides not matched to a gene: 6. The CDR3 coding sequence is TGCGCCAGCAGCTTGGCCCGAGGACAGGGTTACGAGCAGTACTTC. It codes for CASSLARGQGYEQYF.

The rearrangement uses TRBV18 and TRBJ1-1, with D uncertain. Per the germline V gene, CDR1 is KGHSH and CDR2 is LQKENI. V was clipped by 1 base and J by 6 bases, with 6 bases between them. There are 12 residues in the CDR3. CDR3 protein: CASSPQLPEAFF. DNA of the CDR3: TGTGCCAGCTCACCACAACTCCCTGAAGCTTTCTTT.

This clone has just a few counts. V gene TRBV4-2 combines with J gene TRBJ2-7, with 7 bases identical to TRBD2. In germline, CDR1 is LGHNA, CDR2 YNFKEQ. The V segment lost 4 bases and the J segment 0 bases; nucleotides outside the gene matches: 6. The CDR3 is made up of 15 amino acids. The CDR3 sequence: CASSLSGTNSYEQYF. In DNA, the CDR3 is TGTGCCAGCAGCCTCTCCGGGACTAACTCCTACGAGCAGTACTTC.

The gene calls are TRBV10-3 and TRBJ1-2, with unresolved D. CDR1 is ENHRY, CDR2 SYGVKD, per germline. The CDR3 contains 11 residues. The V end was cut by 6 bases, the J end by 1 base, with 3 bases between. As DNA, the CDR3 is TGTGCCATCAGCGTTAACTATGGCTACACCTTC. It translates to CAISVNYGYTF.

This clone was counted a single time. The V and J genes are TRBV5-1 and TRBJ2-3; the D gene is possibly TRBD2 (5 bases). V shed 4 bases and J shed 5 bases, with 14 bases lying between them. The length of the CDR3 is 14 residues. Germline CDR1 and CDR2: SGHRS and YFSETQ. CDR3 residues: CASSPTPGRDTQYF. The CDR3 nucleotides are TGCGCCAGCAGCCCCACCCCGGGGAGAGATACGCAGTATTTT.

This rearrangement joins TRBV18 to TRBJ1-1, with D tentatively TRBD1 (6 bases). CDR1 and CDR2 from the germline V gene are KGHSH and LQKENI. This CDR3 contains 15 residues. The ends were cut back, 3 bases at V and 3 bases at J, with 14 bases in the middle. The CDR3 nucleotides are TGTGCCAGCTCACCTACAGGGTTGGCGGACACTGAAGCTTTCTTT. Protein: CASSPTGLADTEAFF.